Detailed here is one T cell receptor beta chain. This entry is derived from a study of blood T cell repertoires in COVID-19. For the study at large: Both acute and convalescent COVID-19 samples were obtained from the United States, Italy and Spain. T cells, B-cell-depleted T cells, or PBMCs provided the cDNA or gDNA that served as material.

Original handling: Researchers report that nucleated cell counts were estimated from reference gene primer amplification. Profiled with immunoSEQ multiplex PCR; TCRdb holds only in-frame clones, not every one. The V and J calls and clone size are taken from that table; D and trimming were inferred from the DNA. Counted here are roughly 260,000 clones, 82% occurring once; the ten biggest clones make up over 3.5%. Between the trimmed V and J ends, which lost 7 bases and 11 bases, there was a span of 14 bases. The CDR3 extends over 11 amino acids. Germline V gene data show CDR1 as MDHEN and CDR2 as SYDVKM.

The source material was peripheral blood. The clonotype comes from a woman between 65 and 79 years old with acute or convalescent COVID-19. The J gene is TRBJ1-1, the V gene TRBV28, with no clear D. The CDR3 loop is CASTALSGAFF. CDR3 nucleotide sequence: TGTGCCAGCACCGCTCTGTCGGGGGCTTTCTTT.